A selection of T cell receptor beta chains follows, all from one sample in a study of cytomegalovirus exposure and HLA in healthy donors. The table came from immunoSEQ multiplex PCR; TCRdb's copy has only in-frame clones and leaves some out. The sample consists of some 150,000 clones, about four fifths of them appearing once. The source material was PBMCs. These receptors all stem from a man aged 25 to 40 in good health and CMV-seropositive. CDR3s include the opening cysteine and the closing phenylalanine or tryptophan. Each record gives: D gene, J gene, V gene, clone size, CDR3 DNA, CDR3 protein. The D gene is left open where the match is weak. Not all rows give a size; the values are once, few, many and, for expanded clones, a class.

D gene: TRBD2; J gene: TRBJ2-1; V gene: TRBV7-2; clone size: .; CDR3 DNA: TGTGCCAGCAGCCTCACTAGCGGGAGTGTGAATGAGCAGTTCTTC; CDR3 protein: CASSLTSGSVNEQFF
D gene: TRBD2; J gene: TRBJ2-5; V gene: TRBV7-2; clone size: .; CDR3 DNA: TGTGCCAGCAGCTACCAGCGGGGGGCCGAGACCCAGTACTTC; CDR3 protein: CASSYQRGAETQYF
D gene: .; J gene: TRBJ1-3; V gene: TRBV7-2; clone size: once; CDR3 DNA: TGTGCCAGCAGCTTCCGGGACTCTGGAAACACCATATATTTT; CDR3 protein: CASSFRDSGNTIYF
D gene: .; J gene: TRBJ2-2; V gene: TRBV27; clone size: once; CDR3 DNA: TGTGCCAGCCTTGAGGGCCCCGACACCGGGGAGCTGTTTTTT; CDR3 protein: CASLEGPDTGELFF
D gene: TRBD2; J gene: TRBJ2-7; V gene: TRBV5-1; clone size: few; CDR3 DNA: TGCGCCAGCAGCTTGGCTAGCGGGTCCTACGAGCAGTACTTC; CDR3 protein: CASSLASGSYEQYF
D gene: TRBD1; J gene: TRBJ1-3; V gene: TRBV5-1; clone size: .; CDR3 DNA: TGCGCCAGCAGCTGGGACAGGCGCTCTGGAAACACCATATATTTT; CDR3 protein: CASSWDRRSGNTIYF
D gene: .; J gene: TRBJ1-4; V gene: TRBV6-1; clone size: .; CDR3 DNA: TGTGCCAGCAGTGCAATTGTTACAGGGCTGAATGAAAAACTGTTTTTT; CDR3 protein: CASSAIVTGLNEKLFF
D gene: .; J gene: TRBJ2-4; V gene: TRBV27; clone size: .; CDR3 DNA: TGTGCCAGCAGTCTCAGGGATTCAGGAAACATTCAGTACTTC; CDR3 protein: CASSLRDSGNIQYF
D gene: .; J gene: TRBJ2-7; V gene: TRBV7-8; clone size: few; CDR3 DNA: TGTGCCAGCACAGGGTTGCCTTGGGAGCAGTACTTC; CDR3 protein: CASTGLPWEQYF
D gene: TRBD1; J gene: TRBJ2-7; V gene: TRBV23-1; clone size: .; CDR3 DNA: TGCGCCAGCAGTCGTACCGGGACAGCTGTCCACGAGCAGTACTTC; CDR3 protein: CASSRTGTAVHEQYF
D gene: .; J gene: TRBJ1-2; V gene: TRBV2; clone size: once; CDR3 DNA: TGTGCCAGCAGTGAAGACCCGGGGAGGGGTGGCTACACCTTC; CDR3 protein: CASSEDPGRGGYTF
D gene: .; J gene: TRBJ2-1; V gene: TRBV6-1; clone size: once; CDR3 DNA: TGTGCCAGCAGTCCGGCCTACAATGAGCAGTTCTTC; CDR3 protein: CASSPAYNEQFF
D gene: .; J gene: TRBJ1-1; V gene: TRBV7-2; clone size: once; CDR3 DNA: TGTGCCAGCAGCTTAGCTTCGGGGGGGGGAACTGAAGCTTTCTTT; CDR3 protein: CASSLASGGGTEAFF
D gene: TRBD1; J gene: TRBJ2-7; V gene: TRBV29-1; clone size: .; CDR3 DNA: TGCAGCGTTGAAGACGGCAGGGGGTACGAGCAGTACTTC; CDR3 protein: CSVEDGRGYEQYF
D gene: .; J gene: TRBJ2-7; V gene: TRBV28; clone size: .; CDR3 DNA: TGTGCCAGCAGTCCGCTTATGGGGCGCGAGCAGTACTTC; CDR3 protein: CASSPLMGREQYF
D gene: TRBD1; J gene: TRBJ2-1; V gene: TRBV27; clone size: .; CDR3 DNA: TGTGCCAGCAGTCCTAGGGACAGTCCCGTCTCCTACAATGAGCAGTTCTTC; CDR3 protein: CASSPRDSPVSYNEQFF
D gene: .; J gene: TRBJ1-5; V gene: TRBV5-5; clone size: .; CDR3 DNA: TGTGCCAGCAGCCTAGGGGACAATCAGCCCCAGCATTTT; CDR3 protein: CASSLGDNQPQHF
D gene: .; J gene: TRBJ1-2; V gene: TRBV19; clone size: .; CDR3 DNA: TGTGCCAGTAGTCTCCGGGTAGCCACCGCCTATGGCTACACCTTC; CDR3 protein: CASSLRVATAYGYTF
D gene: .; J gene: TRBJ1-4; V gene: TRBV5-5; clone size: .; CDR3 DNA: TGTGCCAGCAGCCACGGAGAACTAAATGAAAAACTGTTTTTT; CDR3 protein: CASSHGELNEKLFF
D gene: .; J gene: TRBJ2-6; V gene: TRBV7-2; clone size: .; CDR3 DNA: TGTGCCAGCAGCCCGGTCCCCTCTGGGGCCAACGTCCTGACTTTC; CDR3 protein: CASSPVPSGANVLTF
D gene: TRBD1; J gene: TRBJ2-7; V gene: TRBV5-1; clone size: .; CDR3 DNA: TGCGCCAGCAGCTTGGCCTGGCCGGGACAGGGCTACGAGCAGTACTTC; CDR3 protein: CASSLAWPGQGYEQYF
D gene: .; J gene: TRBJ1-5; V gene: TRBV27; clone size: .; CDR3 DNA: TGTGCCAGCAGTTTAGGAGGGGTGAGCGGCAATCAGCCCCAGCATTTT; CDR3 protein: CASSLGGVSGNQPQHF
D gene: TRBD1; J gene: TRBJ1-1; V gene: TRBV5-4; clone size: .; CDR3 DNA: TGTGCCAGCAGCCGACAGGGGCTAAACACTGAAGCTTTCTTT; CDR3 protein: CASSRQGLNTEAFF
D gene: .; J gene: TRBJ2-5; V gene: TRBV2; clone size: .; CDR3 DNA: TGTGCCAGCAATCGACAGGAAGGGGAGACCCAGTACTTC; CDR3 protein: CASNRQEGETQYF
D gene: TRBD1; J gene: TRBJ1-6; V gene: TRBV5-6; clone size: .; CDR3 DNA: TGTGCCAGCAGCGTTACAGGGGGAGGATCACCCCTCCACTTT; CDR3 protein: CASSVTGGGSPLHF
D gene: TRBD1; J gene: TRBJ1-6; V gene: TRBV5-4; clone size: .; CDR3 DNA: TGTGCCAGCAGTCGTTCCCCCGCCGGGACAGGGGCCTCACCCCTCCACTTT; CDR3 protein: CASSRSPAGTGASPLHF
D gene: TRBD2; J gene: TRBJ2-1; V gene: TRBV5-4; clone size: .; CDR3 DNA: TGTGCCGGCAGCCCCTTGGGACTAGCGGGAGGGCCGAGATCCTACAATGAGCAGTTCTTC; CDR3 protein: CAGSPLGLAGGPRSYNEQFF
D gene: .; J gene: TRBJ1-2; V gene: TRBV28; clone size: .; CDR3 DNA: TGTGCCAGCAGACTCGCGGGCAGTGCTTACTATGGCTACACCTTC; CDR3 protein: CASRLAGSAYYGYTF
D gene: .; J gene: TRBJ2-2; V gene: TRBV7-9; clone size: .; CDR3 DNA: TGTGCCACCCTCACCGGGGAGCTGTTTTTT; CDR3 protein: CATLTGELFF
D gene: .; J gene: TRBJ1-1; V gene: TRBV6-5; clone size: few; CDR3 DNA: TGTGCCAGCAGTGAAGTAGGGGACTACACTGAAGCTTTCTTT; CDR3 protein: CASSEVGDYTEAFF
D gene: TRBD1; J gene: TRBJ1-1; V gene: TRBV28; clone size: .; CDR3 DNA: TGTGCCAGCAGTCGACCCCGACAGGGAAGGGACACCGAAGCTTTCTTT; CDR3 protein: CASSRPRQGRDTEAFF
D gene: TRBD2; J gene: TRBJ2-7; V gene: TRBV6-1; clone size: .; CDR3 DNA: TGTGCCAGCAGTGAGGGACTAGCGGTACCCTACGAGCAGTACTTC; CDR3 protein: CASSEGLAVPYEQYF
D gene: TRBD1; J gene: TRBJ1-6; V gene: TRBV5-4; clone size: .; CDR3 DNA: TGTGCCAGCAGACAGGACAGGGGGCAGAGCTCCTATAATTCACCCCTCCACTTT; CDR3 protein: CASRQDRGQSSYNSPLHF
D gene: TRBD1; J gene: TRBJ2-7; V gene: TRBV4-1; clone size: .; CDR3 DNA: TGCGCCAGCAGCCAAGATCCCGGACAGGGGGCTCGATACGAGCAGTACTTC; CDR3 protein: CASSQDPGQGARYEQYF
D gene: .; J gene: TRBJ2-7; V gene: TRBV7-9; clone size: .; CDR3 DNA: TGTGCCAGCAGCCTGACACACGAGCAGTACTTC; CDR3 protein: CASSLTHEQYF
D gene: .; J gene: TRBJ2-2; V gene: TRBV7-9; clone size: .; CDR3 DNA: TGTGCCAGCAGCCCCCGGTCGGAGGCCGGGGAGCTGTTTTTT; CDR3 protein: CASSPRSEAGELFF
D gene: .; J gene: TRBJ1-5; V gene: TRBV28; clone size: .; CDR3 DNA: TGTGCCAGCAGGGCCTTAAATCAGCCCCAGCATTTT; CDR3 protein: CASRALNQPQHF
D gene: .; J gene: TRBJ1-1; V gene: TRBV7-2; clone size: few; CDR3 DNA: TGTGCCAGCAGCTTAGGCGGCTCCGAAGCTTTCTTT; CDR3 protein: CASSLGGSEAFF
D gene: TRBD2; J gene: TRBJ2-7; V gene: TRBV19; clone size: .; CDR3 DNA: TGTGCCAGTAGTTCGGGACTAGCGATCTACGAGCAGTACTTC; CDR3 protein: CASSSGLAIYEQYF
D gene: TRBD1; J gene: TRBJ2-1; V gene: TRBV5-1; clone size: .; CDR3 DNA: TGCGCCAGCAGCCTACCGACAGGGTTCAATGAGCAGTTCTTC; CDR3 protein: CASSLPTGFNEQFF
D gene: TRBD1; J gene: TRBJ2-1; V gene: TRBV28; clone size: .; CDR3 DNA: TGTGCCAGCAGTTCCCATCTTCGGACAGGGCTGGACAATGAGCAGTTCTTC; CDR3 protein: CASSSHLRTGLDNEQFF
D gene: TRBD2; J gene: TRBJ2-1; V gene: TRBV9; clone size: once; CDR3 DNA: TGTGCCAGCAGCGTCGGAAGCGGGAGTGCGGATGAGCAGTTCTTC; CDR3 protein: CASSVGSGSADEQFF
D gene: TRBD1; J gene: TRBJ1-1; V gene: TRBV7-6; clone size: .; CDR3 DNA: TGTGCCAGCAGCTTCCTGGACAGGGACGAAGCTTTCTTT; CDR3 protein: CASSFLDRDEAFF
D gene: .; J gene: TRBJ1-1; V gene: TRBV19; clone size: .; CDR3 DNA: TGTGCCAGTACCATCGGGGGGGCGAACACTGAAGCTTTCTTT; CDR3 protein: CASTIGGANTEAFF
D gene: .; J gene: TRBJ2-7; V gene: TRBV5-1; clone size: .; CDR3 DNA: TGCGCCAGCAGCTTGCAGGCCTTTTACGAGCAGTACTTC; CDR3 protein: CASSLQAFYEQYF